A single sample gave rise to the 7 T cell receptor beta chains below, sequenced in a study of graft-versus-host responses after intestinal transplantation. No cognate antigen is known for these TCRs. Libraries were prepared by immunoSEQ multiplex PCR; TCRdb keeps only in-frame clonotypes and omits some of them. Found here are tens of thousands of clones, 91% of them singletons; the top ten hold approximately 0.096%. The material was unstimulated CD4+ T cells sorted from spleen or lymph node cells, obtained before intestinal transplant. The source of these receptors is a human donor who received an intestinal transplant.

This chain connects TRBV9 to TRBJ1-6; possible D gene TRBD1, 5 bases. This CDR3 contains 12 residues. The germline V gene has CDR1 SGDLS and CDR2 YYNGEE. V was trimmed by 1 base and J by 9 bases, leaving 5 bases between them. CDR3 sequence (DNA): TGTGCCAGCAGCGTACAGGGTTCACCCCTCCACTTT. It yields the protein CASSVQGSPLHF.

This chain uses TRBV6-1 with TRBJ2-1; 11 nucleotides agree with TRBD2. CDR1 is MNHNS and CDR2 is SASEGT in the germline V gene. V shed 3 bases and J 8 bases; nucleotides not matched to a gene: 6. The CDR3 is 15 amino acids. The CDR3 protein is CASSELAGGADEQFF. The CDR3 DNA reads TGTGCCAGCAGTGAGCTAGCGGGGGGTGCGGATGAGCAGTTCTTC.

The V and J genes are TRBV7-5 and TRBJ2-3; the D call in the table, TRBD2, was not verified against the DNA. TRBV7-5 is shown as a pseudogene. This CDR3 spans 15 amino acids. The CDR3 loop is CVRSLALLAADTQYF. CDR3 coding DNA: TGTGTCAGAAGCCTAGCCCTTCTTGCGGCAGATACGCAGTATTTT.

The CDR3 protein is CASSAGGGSYNEQFF. The CDR3 coding sequence is TGTGCCAGCAGCGCAGGGGGCGGGTCCTACAATGAGCAGTTCTTC. The rearrangement joins TRBV9 to TRBJ2-1, with 8 positions matching TRBD1. Germline CDR1 and CDR2: SGDLS and YYNGEE. Trimming removed 3 bases from V and 1 base from J; junction bases left unmatched: 3. The CDR3 runs 15 residues. The whole variable domain, filled in from reference TRBV9 and TRBJ2-1, reads DSGVTQTPKHLITATGQRVTLRCSPRSGDLSVYWYQQSLDQGLQFLIQYYNGEERAKGNILERFSAQQFPDLHSELNLSSLELGDSALYFCASSAGGGSYNEQFFGPGTRLTVL.

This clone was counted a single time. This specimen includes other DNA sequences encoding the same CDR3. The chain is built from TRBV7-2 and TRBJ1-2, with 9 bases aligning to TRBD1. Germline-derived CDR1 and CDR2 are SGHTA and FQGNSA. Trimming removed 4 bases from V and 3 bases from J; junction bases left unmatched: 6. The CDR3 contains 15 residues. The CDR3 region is CASSSGGQGYYGYTF. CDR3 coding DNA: TGTGCCAGCAGCTCGGGAGGACAGGGGTACTATGGCTACACCTTC.

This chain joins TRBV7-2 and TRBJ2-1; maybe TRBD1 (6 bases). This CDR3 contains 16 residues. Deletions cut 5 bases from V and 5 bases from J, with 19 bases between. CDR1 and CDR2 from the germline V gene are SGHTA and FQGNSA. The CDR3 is CASSTKQGHHHNEQFF. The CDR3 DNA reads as TGTGCCAGCAGCACCAAACAGGGTCACCACCACAATGAGCAGTTCTTC.

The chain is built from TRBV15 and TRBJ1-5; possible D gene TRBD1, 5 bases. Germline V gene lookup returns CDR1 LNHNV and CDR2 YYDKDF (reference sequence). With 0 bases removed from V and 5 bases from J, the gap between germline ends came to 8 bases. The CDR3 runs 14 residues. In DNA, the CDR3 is TGTGCCACCAGCAGAGACAGGGAATATCAGCCCCAGCATTTT. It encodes CATSRDREYQPQHF.